This T cell receptor beta chain was found in a study of prognosis after radiotherapy for stage I lung cancer. Germline V gene lookup returns CDR1 MNHEY and CDR2 SVGEGT. V was cut by 9 bases and J by 0 bases, with 6 bases left in between. This CDR3 is 13 amino acids long. Study-wide findings and caveats: Shannon entropy (measured after stereotactic body radiation therapy) was lower in patients who went on to develop distant metastases.

The authors amplified TCR beta CDR3 from genomic DNA using two-round multiplex PCR. Primers were specific to each TRBV and TRBJ gene in first-round PCR. Second-round PCR used universal primers. TCRdb independently ran MiXCR on the multiplex PCR reads; one entry per CDR3 protein. The sample carries approximately 20,000 distinct CDR3 sequences, roughly a quarter recorded once. Concerning this clonotype: The target antigen is unknown. This probably arose from a read error, given a far larger clone one base away.

V and J are TRBV6-2 or TRBV6-3 and TRBJ2-6; D unresolved. This TCR was sampled from a donor over 45 with non-small cell lung cancer. This sample comprised PBMCs, obtained before or after stereotactic body radiation therapy (not recorded which). CDR3 nucleotides: TGTGCCAGGAGTGTCTCTGGGGCCAACGTCCTGACTTTC. This translates into CARSVSGANVLTF.